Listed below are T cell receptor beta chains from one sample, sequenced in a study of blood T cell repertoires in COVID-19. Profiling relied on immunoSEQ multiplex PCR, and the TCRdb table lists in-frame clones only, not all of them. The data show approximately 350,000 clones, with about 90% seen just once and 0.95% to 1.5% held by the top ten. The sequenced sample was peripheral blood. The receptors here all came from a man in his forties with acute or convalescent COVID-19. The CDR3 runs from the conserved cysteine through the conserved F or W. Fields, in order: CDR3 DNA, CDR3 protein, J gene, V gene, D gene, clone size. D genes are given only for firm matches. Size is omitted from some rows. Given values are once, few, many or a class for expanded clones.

DNA: TGTGCCAGCAGCTTGGCGGGATATGGCTACACCTTC; CDR3: CASSLAGYGYTF; J: TRBJ1-2; V: TRBV5-4; D: -; size: -
DNA: TGTGCTAGTGCCTACAGGGGGCAGAGAGATACGCAGTATTTT; CDR3: CASAYRGQRDTQYF; J: TRBJ2-3; V: TRBV12-5; D: TRBD1; size: -
DNA: TGTGCCAGCAGCGTGACAGGGTACTTTGGCTACACCTTC; CDR3: CASSVTGYFGYTF; J: TRBJ1-2; V: TRBV5-8; D: TRBD1; size: -
DNA: TGTGCCAGCAGCTTAGGGGGCTTGAACACTGAAGCTTTCTTT; CDR3: CASSLGGLNTEAFF; J: TRBJ1-1; V: TRBV7-9; D: -; size: -
DNA: TGTGCCAGCAGCTTATGGGACAGGGGCCATTCTGGCTACACCTTC; CDR3: CASSLWDRGHSGYTF; J: TRBJ1-2; V: TRBV5-4; D: TRBD1; size: -
DNA: TGTGCCACCTATGGGGGACAGGGGACTGAAGCTTTCTTT; CDR3: CATYGGQGTEAFF; J: TRBJ1-1; V: TRBV6-5; D: TRBD1; size: -
DNA: TGTGCCAGCAGGTTTACAGGGTCCACTGAAGCTTTCTTT; CDR3: CASRFTGSTEAFF; J: TRBJ1-1; V: TRBV5-5; D: -; size: -
DNA: TGTGCCAGCCGACAGATAAACACCGGGGAGCTGTTTTTT; CDR3: CASRQINTGELFF; J: TRBJ2-2; V: TRBV7-3; D: -; size: once
DNA: TGTGCCAGCAGTTTATGGGCAGGGGACACTGAAGCTTTCTTT; CDR3: CASSLWAGDTEAFF; J: TRBJ1-1; V: TRBV27; D: -; size: -
DNA: TGTGCCAGCAGTTCCATCTGGGGGGGGAGTTTCCAAGAGACCCAGTACTTC; CDR3: CASSSIWGGSFQETQYF; J: TRBJ2-5; V: TRBV28; D: TRBD2; size: -
DNA: TGTGCCATCAGAGGGACAGCCAAGAACTATGGCTACACCTTC; CDR3: CAIRGTAKNYGYTF; J: TRBJ1-2; V: TRBV10-3; D: TRBD1; size: -
DNA: TGTGCCAGCAGCCCGAAGACAGGGAGAAATGAGCAGTTCTTC; CDR3: CASSPKTGRNEQFF; J: TRBJ2-1; V: TRBV7-9; D: TRBD1; size: -
DNA: TGCAGTGCCGCTAGTGCCTATGGCTACACCTTC; CDR3: CSAASAYGYTF; J: TRBJ1-2; V: TRBV20-1; D: -; size: -
DNA: TGCGCCAGCAGCCGAACCGACAGGAAAGACACCATATATTTT; CDR3: CASSRTDRKDTIYF; J: TRBJ1-3; V: TRBV4-1; D: -; size: -
DNA: TGTGCCAGCAGCCTAGACGGGGGCGGGAGAACCCAGTACTTC; CDR3: CASSLDGGGRTQYF; J: TRBJ2-5; V: TRBV11-3; D: -; size: -
DNA: TGTGCCACCAGCAGAGGGTTAGGGGGAGATACGCAGTATTTT; CDR3: CATSRGLGGDTQYF; J: TRBJ2-3; V: TRBV15; D: -; size: few
DNA: TGTGCCAGCAGCGATGCCTTAGGGTACGGGGTAGATACGCAGTATTTT; CDR3: CASSDALGYGVDTQYF; J: TRBJ2-3; V: TRBV7-3; D: -; size: -